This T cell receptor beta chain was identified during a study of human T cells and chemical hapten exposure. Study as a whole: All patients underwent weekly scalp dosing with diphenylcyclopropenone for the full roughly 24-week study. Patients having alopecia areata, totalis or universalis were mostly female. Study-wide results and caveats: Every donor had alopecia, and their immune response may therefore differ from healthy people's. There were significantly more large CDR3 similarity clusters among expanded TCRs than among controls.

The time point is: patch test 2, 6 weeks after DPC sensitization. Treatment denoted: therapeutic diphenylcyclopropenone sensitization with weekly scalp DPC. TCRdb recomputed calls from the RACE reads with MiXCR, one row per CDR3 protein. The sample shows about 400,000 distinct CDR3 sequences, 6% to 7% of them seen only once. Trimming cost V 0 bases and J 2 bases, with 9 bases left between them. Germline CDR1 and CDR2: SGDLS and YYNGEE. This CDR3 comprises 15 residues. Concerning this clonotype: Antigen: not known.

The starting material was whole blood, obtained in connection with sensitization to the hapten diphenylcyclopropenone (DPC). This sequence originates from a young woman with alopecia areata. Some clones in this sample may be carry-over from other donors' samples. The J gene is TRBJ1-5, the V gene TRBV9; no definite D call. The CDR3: CASSVGSSGNQPQHF. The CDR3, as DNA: TGTGCCAGCAGCGTAGGTTCGTCGGGCAATCAGCCCCAGCATTTT.